Below, 20 T cell receptor beta chains from the same sample are listed, as sequenced in a study of Ad26.COV2.S vaccination and SARS-CoV-2 variants. Noted treatment: some 20 received Ad26.COV2.S at low or high dose, single or two shots; roughly five received placebo; per-sample allocation not given. After the first vaccine or placebo injection, samples were drawn on day 63. The method was immunoSEQ multiplex PCR; TCRdb's version includes in-frame clones alone and lacks a portion of them. The table lists about 350,000 clones, about 85% of them singletons. Sequencing was performed on peripheral blood, taken in a trial of Ad26.COV2.S vaccine versus placebo. The receptors stem from a person between 18 and 65 years old who received the Ad26.COV2.S COVID-19 vaccine or a placebo.

A note on this clone: Other DNA sequences in the same sample also yield this CDR3. The rearrangement joins TRBV9 to TRBJ2-7; 7 bases agree with TRBD2. V lost 0 bases, J lost 0 bases, and 0 bases stayed unmatched. The CDR3 has 14 amino acids. CDR1 and CDR2 from the germline V gene are SGDLS and YYNGEE. This chain's CDR3 is CASSVGGSSYEQYF. The CDR3 DNA sequence: TGTGCCAGCAGCGTAGGCGGGAGCTCCTACGAGCAGTACTTC.

J is TRBJ2-3 and V is TRBV6-6, with TRBD1 matching over 7 bases. The CDR3 contains 16 residues. V trimming: 6 bases; J trimming: 3 bases; junction bases outside the gene matches: 12. CDR1 and CDR2 (germline): MNHNY, SVGAGI (reference sequence). CDR3 protein: CASSREQGMKTDTQYF. The CDR3 bases are TGTGCCAGCAGCCGAGAACAGGGGATGAAGACAGATACGCAGTATTTT.

This clone was found a few times. The rearrangement links TRBV30 to TRBJ1-1; no reliable D call. V dropped 5 bases and J dropped 5 bases, with 9 bases sitting between them. This CDR3 region has 11 residues. Germline V gene data show CDR1 as GTSNPN and CDR2 as SVGIG (reference sequence). CDR3 sequence (DNA): TGTGCCTGGGGAAAAGGGACTGAAGCTTTCTTT. As protein: CAWGKGTEAFF.

For the CDR3, the DNA is TGTGCCAGCCACGCCTCTGGAAACACCATATATTTT. It yields the protein CASHASGNTIYF. The rearrangement joins TRBV12-3 or TRBV12-4 to TRBJ1-3, with D hard to call. The CDR3 spans 12 residues. V lost 8 bases to trimming and J lost 0 bases, with 5 bases between them.

The V and J genes are TRBV9 and TRBJ1-4; a weak D match, TRBD1 (6 bases). The CDR3 is made up of 14 amino acids. Germline lookup yields CDR1 SGDLS and CDR2 YYNGEE. Trimming pared 4 bases from V and 4 bases from J, leaving 11 bases between. This CDR3 is CASSPTGLNEKLFF. The CDR3 DNA is TGTGCCAGCAGCCCGACAGGACTTAATGAAAAACTGTTTTTT.

The chain combines TRBV4-3 with TRBJ2-2, with 7 positions matching TRBD2. Germline V gene lookup returns CDR1 LGHNA and CDR2 YSLEER. With 0 bases clipped from V and 9 bases from J, the junction kept 7 bases outside the gene matches. There are 15 residues in the CDR3. In DNA form, the CDR3 reads TGCGCCAGCAGCCAAGATTGGGGAGGGGTCCGGGAGCTGTTTTTT. This encodes CASSQDWGGVRELFF.

CDR3 protein: CASSQDLGAGGYTF. In DNA, the CDR3 is TGCGCCAGCAGCCAAGATCTGGGAGCTGGGGGCTACACCTTC. V is TRBV4-3 and J is TRBJ1-2; D remains unclear. The germline V gene has CDR1 LGHNA and CDR2 YSLEER. The CDR3 covers 14 residues. The ends were cut back, 0 bases at V and 8 bases at J, with 13 bases in the middle.

The chain uses TRBV19 and TRBJ2-7, with D maybe TRBD2 (5 bases). The germline gives CDR1 LNHDA, CDR2 SQIVND (reference sequence). V was cut by 4 bases and J by 0 bases, with 22 bases left in between. The CDR3 is 18 residues long. The CDR3: CASSRGISDPVFSYEQYF. In DNA form, the CDR3 reads TGTGCCAGTAGTAGAGGGATATCAGATCCAGTGTTCTCCTACGAGCAGTACTTC.

A single count supports this clone. The rearrangement joins TRBV6-2 or TRBV6-3 to TRBJ2-5, with TRBD1 as a possible D gene (6 bases). CDR3 length: 14 residues. Between the trimmed V and J ends, which lost 6 bases and 1 base, there was a span of 12 bases. The germline CDR1 and CDR2 sequences are MNHEY and SVGEGT. In DNA form, the CDR3 reads TGTGCCAGCAGCTCCCGGGACACCCAAGAGACCCAGTACTTC. Translation gives CASSSRDTQETQYF.

V gene TRBV3-1 (or the pseudogene TRBV3-2) combines with J gene TRBJ2-3; D might be TRBD1 (5 bases). V lost 0 bases, J lost 0 bases, and 7 bases lay in between. This CDR3 is built from 15 residues. CDR1 is LGHDT, CDR2 YNNKEL, per germline (reference sequence). The DNA of the CDR3 is TGTGCCAGCAGCCAAGAGGCAGGGAGCACAGATACGCAGTATTTT. This translates into CASSQEAGSTDTQYF.

The V and J genes are TRBV27 and TRBJ2-1; D is possibly TRBD1 (6 bases). The length of the CDR3 is 15 residues. V lost 7 bases and J lost 1, with 14 bases in between. Per germline, CDR1 MNHEY and CDR2 SMNVEV (reference sequence). The CDR3 protein is CASTFVRGSYNEQFF. The CDR3 coding sequence is TGTGCCAGCACGTTTGTCAGGGGTTCCTACAATGAGCAGTTCTTC.

There are a few counts of this clone. This sequence joins TRBV5-1 and TRBJ2-2; D not certain. CDR3 length: 16 amino acids. In germline, CDR1 is SGHRS, CDR2 YFSETQ. The V gene lost 2 bases and the J gene lost 6 bases, with 17 bases spanning the gap. In nucleotides, the CDR3 is TGCGCCAGCAGCTTTGGCGGCAGCACCAAGGCCGGGGAGCTGTTTTTT. Translated, it gives CASSFGGSTKAGELFF. The complete variable domain, with remaining parts taken from reference TRBV5-1 and TRBJ2-2, reads KAGVTQTPRYLIKTRGQQVTLSCSPISGHRSVSWYQQTPGQGLQFLFEYFSETQRNKGNFPGRFSGRQFSNSRSEMNVSTLELGDSALYLCASSFGGSTKAGELFFGEGSRLTVL.

This chain links TRBV18 with TRBJ2-5; 7 nucleotides line up with TRBD1. The CDR3 is 15 residues long. The V segment lost 9 bases and the J segment 4 bases; nucleotides outside the gene matches: 14. Germline V CDR1 and CDR2: KGHSH, LQKENI. The CDR3 here is CASSWRQGSIETQYF. CDR3 bases: TGTGCCAGTTCCTGGAGACAGGGTTCCATAGAGACCCAGTACTTC.

This chain joins TRBV27 and TRBJ2-5, with TRBD2 identical over 9 bases. CDR1 is MNHEY and CDR2 is SMNVEV in the germline V gene (reference sequence). The CDR3 has 15 residues. V gave up 3 bases and J gave up 4 bases; unmatched junction bases: 6. CDR3 amino acids: CASSFFAGGGETQYF. In DNA, the CDR3 is TGTGCCAGCAGTTTTTTTGCGGGAGGGGGAGAGACCCAGTACTTC.

Concerning this clone: Other nucleotide sequences from this sample produce the same CDR3. The genes are TRBV18 and TRBJ2-7, with no clear D. The CDR3 covers 12 residues. V was cut by 0 bases and J by 2 bases, with 2 bases left in between. CDR1 KGHSH and CDR2 LQKENI come from the germline V gene. The chain's CDR3 is CASSPPTYEQYF. The CDR3 DNA follows: TGTGCCAGCTCACCACCGACCTACGAGCAGTACTTC.

The V call is TRBV30, the J call TRBJ2-6; no firm D call. The CDR3 sequence is 15 residues long. V was pared by 0 bases and J by 2 bases, with 8 bases between. Looked up from germline, CDR1 is GTSNPN and CDR2 is SVGIG (reference sequence). The CDR3 DNA reads as TGTGCCTGGAGTGTACAAATAACTGGGGCCAACGTCCTGACTTTC. Translating gives CAWSVQITGANVLTF.

The chain recombines TRBV14 with TRBJ1-4, with TRBD1 identical over 7 bases. V lost 3 bases, J lost 5 bases, and 9 bases stayed unmatched. The CDR3 extends over 16 amino acids. Germline lookup yields CDR1 SGHDN and CDR2 FVKESK. As DNA, the CDR3 is TGTGCCAGCAGCCATGGGCCGGGACAGCTGAATGAAAAACTGTTTTTT. It yields the protein CASSHGPGQLNEKLFF.

There are a few counts of this clone. The J gene is TRBJ2-7, the V gene TRBV6-5; TRBD1 matches at 10 bases. From germline, CDR1 is MNHEY and CDR2 SVGAGI. The CDR3 runs to 16 residues. J was trimmed by 1 base and V by 1 base; bases with no gene match: 4. CDR3 coding DNA: TGTGCCAGCAGTTACTACGGGACAGGGGTTTCCTACGAGCAGTACTTC. This translates into CASSYYGTGVSYEQYF.

The chain has TRBV19 and TRBJ2-3, with 10 bases fitting TRBD2. Germline-derived CDR1 and CDR2 are LNHDA and SQIVND (reference sequence). The CDR3 loop spans 15 amino acids. The junction had 3 bases not matched to a gene; V was cut back by 6 bases and J by 0 bases. CDR3 nucleotide sequence: TGTGCCAGTAGAAAGACTAGCGGGAGCACAGATACGCAGTATTTT. Its translation is CASRKTSGSTDTQYF.

The V call is TRBV19, the J call TRBJ2-3; TRBD1 matches at 9 bases. CDR1 is LNHDA, CDR2 SQIVND, per germline (reference sequence). The ends lost 3 bases at V and 3 bases at J; junction bases unmatched: 4. The CDR3 is 15 amino acids. For the CDR3, the DNA is TGTGCCAGTAGTATGGGGACAGGGACTACAGATACGCAGTATTTT. This gives the protein CASSMGTGTTDTQYF.